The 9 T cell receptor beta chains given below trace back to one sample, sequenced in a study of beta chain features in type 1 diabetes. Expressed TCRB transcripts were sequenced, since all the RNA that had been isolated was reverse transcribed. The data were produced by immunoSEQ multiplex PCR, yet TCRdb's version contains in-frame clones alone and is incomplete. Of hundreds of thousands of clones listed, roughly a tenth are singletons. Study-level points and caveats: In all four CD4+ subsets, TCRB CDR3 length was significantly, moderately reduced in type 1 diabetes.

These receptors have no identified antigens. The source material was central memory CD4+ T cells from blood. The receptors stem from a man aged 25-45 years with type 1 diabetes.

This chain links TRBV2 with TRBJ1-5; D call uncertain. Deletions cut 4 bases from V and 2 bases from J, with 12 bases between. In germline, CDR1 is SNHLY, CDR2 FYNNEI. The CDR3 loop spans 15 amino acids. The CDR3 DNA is TGTGCCAGCAGTGGCAGATCTATCGGCAATCAGCCCCAGCATTTT. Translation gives CASSGRSIGNQPQHF.

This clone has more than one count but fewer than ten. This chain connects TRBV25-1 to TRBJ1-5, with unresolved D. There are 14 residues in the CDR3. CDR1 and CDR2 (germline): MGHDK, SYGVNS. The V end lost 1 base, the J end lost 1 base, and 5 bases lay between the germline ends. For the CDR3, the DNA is TGTGCCAGCAGTGAATCCAGGAGCAATCAGCCCCAGCATTTT. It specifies CASSESRSNQPQHF.

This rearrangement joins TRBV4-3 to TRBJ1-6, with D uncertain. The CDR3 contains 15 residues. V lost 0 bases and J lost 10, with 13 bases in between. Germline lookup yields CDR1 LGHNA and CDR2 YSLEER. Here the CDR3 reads CASSQDLVVSSPLHF. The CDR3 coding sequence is TGCGCCAGCAGCCAAGATCTTGTGGTTAGCTCACCCCTCCACTTT.

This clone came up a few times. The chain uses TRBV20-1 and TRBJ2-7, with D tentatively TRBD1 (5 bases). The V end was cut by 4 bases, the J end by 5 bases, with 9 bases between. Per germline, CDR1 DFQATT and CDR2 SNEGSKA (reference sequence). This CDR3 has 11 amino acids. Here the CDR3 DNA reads TGCAGTGCTAAGGGGATTGACGAGCAGTACTTC. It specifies CSAKGIDEQYF.

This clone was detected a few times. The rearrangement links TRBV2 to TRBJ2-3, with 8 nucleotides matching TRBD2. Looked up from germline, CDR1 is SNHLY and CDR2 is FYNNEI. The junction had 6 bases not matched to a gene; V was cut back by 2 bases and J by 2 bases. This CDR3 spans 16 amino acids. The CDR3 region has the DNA TGTGCCAGCAGTGAACCGTTAGCGGGGCCCACAGATACGCAGTATTTT. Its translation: CASSEPLAGPTDTQYF.

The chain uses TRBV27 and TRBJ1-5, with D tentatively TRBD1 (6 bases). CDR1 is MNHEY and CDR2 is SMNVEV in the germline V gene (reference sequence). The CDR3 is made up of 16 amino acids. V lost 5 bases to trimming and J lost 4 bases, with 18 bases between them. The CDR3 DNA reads TGTGCCAGCAGTCCGCTCCGACAGGTAGGGAATCAGCCCCAGCATTTT. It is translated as CASSPLRQVGNQPQHF.

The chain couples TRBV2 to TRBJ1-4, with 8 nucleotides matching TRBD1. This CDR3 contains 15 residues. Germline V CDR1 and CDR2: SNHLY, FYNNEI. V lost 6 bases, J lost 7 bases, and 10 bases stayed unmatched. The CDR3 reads CASSSDRGKFEKLFF. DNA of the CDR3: TGTGCCAGCAGCTCAGACAGGGGAAAGTTTGAAAAACTGTTTTTT.

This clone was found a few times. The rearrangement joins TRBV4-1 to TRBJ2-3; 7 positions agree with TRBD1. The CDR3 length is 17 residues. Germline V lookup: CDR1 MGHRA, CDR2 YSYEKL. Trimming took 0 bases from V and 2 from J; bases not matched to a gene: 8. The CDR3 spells CASSQDQGTVTTDTQYF. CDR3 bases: TGCGCCAGCAGCCAAGATCAAGGGACAGTGACCACAGATACGCAGTATTTT.

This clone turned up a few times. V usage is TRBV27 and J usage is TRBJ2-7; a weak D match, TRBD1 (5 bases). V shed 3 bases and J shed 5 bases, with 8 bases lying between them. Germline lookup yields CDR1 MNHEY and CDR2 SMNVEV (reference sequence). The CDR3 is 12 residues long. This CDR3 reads CASSLLGHEQYF. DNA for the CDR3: TGTGCCAGCAGTTTGTTGGGGCACGAGCAGTACTTC.